The rows below give T cell receptor beta chains drawn from one sample of a study of cytomegalovirus exposure and HLA in healthy donors. The repertoire was sequenced with immunoSEQ multiplex PCR; TCRdb's copy has only in-frame clones and lacks some. The data show about 62,000 clones, 70% to 75% seen once. Specimen: PBMCs. These receptors came from a woman younger than 45 in good health and CMV-seronegative. The CDR3 runs from the conserved cysteine through the conserved F or W. D genes are given only for firm matches. Clone size is not always given. Where it is, it says once, few, many or a class for expanded clones.

TRBD2 . TRBJ2-7 TRBV5-1 TGCGCCAGCAGCTTGGAACGCGGACTAGCGGTCCTCTCCTACGAGCAGTACTTC CASSLERGLAVLSYEQYF
. . TRBJ2-7 TRBV11-2 TGTGCCAGCAGCCTCCTAGCGCTTTCCTACGAGCAGTACTTC CASSLLALSYEQYF
TRBD1 . TRBJ1-4 TRBV29-1 TGCAGCGTTGGACAGGGGCTCTCCAATGAAAAACTGTTTTTT CSVGQGLSNEKLFF
TRBD1 . TRBJ2-7 TRBV6-5 TGTGCCAGCACTTACACACAGACAGGGACCTACGAGCACTACTTC CASTYTQTGTYEHYF
TRBD1 . TRBJ2-2 TRBV23-1 TGCGCCAGCAGTCAATGTCAGGGGGACGCCGGGGAGCTGTTTTTT CASSQCQGDAGELFF
. . TRBJ2-7 TRBV5-1 TGCGCCAGCAGACCTTACGAGCGTTACTCCTACGAGCAGTACTTC CASRPYERYSYEQYF
TRBD2 . TRBJ2-1 TRBV11-2 TGTGCCAGCAGCTTAGATGGCGGGGGTTACAATGAGCAGTTCTTC CASSLDGGGYNEQFF
TRBD1 . TRBJ1-2 TRBV4-1 TGCGCCAGCAGCCAAGCTCCGGACAGGCGCTATGGCTACACCTTC CASSQAPDRRYGYTF
. once TRBJ2-2 TRBV5-1 TGCGCCAGCAGCTCGACAGCTACCGGGGAGCTGTTTTTT CASSSTATGELFF
. . TRBJ1-2 TRBV29-1 TGCAGCGTTGAGGCAGGTCCCTATGGCTACACCTTC CSVEAGPYGYTF
. . TRBJ1-2 TRBV18 TGTGCCAGCTCACCGGCCCCTCGGGGTGGCTACACCTTC CASSPAPRGGYTF
TRBD1 . TRBJ2-6 TRBV11-2 TGTGCCAGCAGCAGAAGGGACAGGGCTGCAGGGGCCAACGTCCTGACTTTC CASSRRDRAAGANVLTF
. . TRBJ1-4 TRBV6-5 TGTGCCAGCAGTTATTCGGGGGGCGGAAAACTGTTTTTT CASSYSGGGKLFF
TRBD2 . TRBJ2-1 TRBV19 TGTGCCAGTAGTATCAGAGGACTAGCGGGAGATGAGCAGTTCTTC CASSIRGLAGDEQFF
. . TRBJ2-2 TRBV11-1 TGTGCCAGCAGCCCAATCAACACCGGGGAGCTGTTTTTT CASSPINTGELFF
TRBD2 . TRBJ2-3 TRBV11-3 TGTGCCAGCAGCTTAGGGTCGACTAGCGGGAGATGGGATACGCAGTATTTT CASSLGSTSGRWDTQYF
TRBD1 . TRBJ1-1 TRBV10-3 TGTGCCATCTCGACAGGGGTGAACACTGAAGCTTTCTTT CAISTGVNTEAFF
. . TRBJ1-2 TRBV15 TGTGCCACCAGCAGAGATGTAGAAGATGGCTACACCTTC CATSRDVEDGYTF
. . TRBJ2-2 TRBV7-2 TGTGCCAGCAGCTTGACAGCAAGCACCGGGGAGCTGTTTTTT CASSLTASTGELFF
. . TRBJ2-1 TRBV27 TGTGCCAGCAGTTTATTCCCCTTTACTAGTGGCAATGAGCAGTTCTTC CASSLFPFTSGNEQFF
. . TRBJ1-1 TRBV28 TGTGCCAGCAGTTTGCGGAATCTTGGGAGCACTGAAGCTTTCTTT CASSLRNLGSTEAFF
TRBD1 . TRBJ2-1 TRBV30 TGTGCCTGGACTACCGACAGGGACAATGAGCAGTTCTTC CAWTTDRDNEQFF
TRBD2 few TRBJ2-3 TRBV7-2 TGTGCCAGCAGCTTTAGCGGGAGGACAGATACGCAGTATTTT CASSFSGRTDTQYF
TRBD1 . TRBJ1-1 TRBV27 TGTGCCAGCACCCGAGACAGGGCGCACACTGAAGCTTTCTTT CASTRDRAHTEAFF
TRBD2 . TRBJ2-1 TRBV29-1 TGCAGCGCCTCGTGGGCGGGAGGCTACAATGAGCAGTTCTTC CSASWAGGYNEQFF
TRBD2 . TRBJ2-1 TRBV30 TGTGCCTGGGGGGGCCCGGGACTAGCGGGGCTGCAGTTCTTC CAWGGPGLAGLQFF
. . TRBJ2-1 TRBV19 TGTGCCAGTAGTGACAGTTTTTATGAGCAGTTCTTC CASSDSFYEQFF
TRBD2 . TRBJ2-3 TRBV5-1 TGCGCCAGCAGCTTGAAGGTCGGACTAGAGGCGGGGGGTACGCAGTATTTT CASSLKVGLEAGGTQYF
. few TRBJ1-1 TRBV9 TGTGCCAGCAGCGTAGCTTCCGGGGGTGAAGCTTTCTTT CASSVASGGEAFF
. . TRBJ2-5 TRBV10-1 TGCGCCAGCAGTGAGTCGGGCCTCCAAGAGACCCAGTACTTC CASSESGLQETQYF
. . TRBJ2-7 TRBV27 TGTGCCACGCGACAGCCTCGGCCCTCCTACGAGCAGTACTTC CATRQPRPSYEQYF
TRBD1 . TRBJ2-5 TRBV28 TGTGCCAGCAGCCCGACGGGGACAGGGGGCGAAGAGACCCAGTACTTC CASSPTGTGGEETQYF
TRBD1 few TRBJ1-4 TRBV19 TGTGCCAGTAATCGACAGGGGGCGGGAACTAATGAAAAACTGTTTTTT CASNRQGAGTNEKLFF
. . TRBJ1-1 TRBV10-1 TGCGCCAGCAGCGTGGCGTCCGAGCGGCCGGCTTTCTTT CASSVASERPAFF
TRBD2 . TRBJ2-1 TRBV6-1 TGTGCCAGCAGCCGGACTAGAAGTGTCTACAATGAGCAGTTCTTC CASSRTRSVYNEQFF
. few TRBJ2-7 TRBV2 TGTGCTTTTTTCAAGGAGAAGGCGGCATACGAGCAGTACTTC CAFFKEKAAYEQYF
TRBD1 few TRBJ1-2 TRBV9 TGTGCCAGCAGCACATTGGGGACAGGAAATAATGGCTACACCTTC CASSTLGTGNNGYTF
. . TRBJ1-2 TRBV30 TGTGCCTGGACCATTGGGAGGGTCTCGGGCTACACCTTC CAWTIGRVSGYTF
TRBD2 few TRBJ2-2 TRBV19 TGTGCCAGTATCCGCCACGGGGGGACTCGGGCTGACACCGGGGAGCTGTTTTTT CASIRHGGTRADTGELFF
. . TRBJ2-3 TRBV27 TGTGCCAGCAGTTTATTAGGACAGCCAACACACACAGATACGCAGTATTTT CASSLLGQPTHTDTQYF
. . TRBJ1-2 TRBV19 TGTGCCAGCCTTCGATACGTGGGGGCTGGACACTATGGCTACACCTTC CASLRYVGAGHYGYTF